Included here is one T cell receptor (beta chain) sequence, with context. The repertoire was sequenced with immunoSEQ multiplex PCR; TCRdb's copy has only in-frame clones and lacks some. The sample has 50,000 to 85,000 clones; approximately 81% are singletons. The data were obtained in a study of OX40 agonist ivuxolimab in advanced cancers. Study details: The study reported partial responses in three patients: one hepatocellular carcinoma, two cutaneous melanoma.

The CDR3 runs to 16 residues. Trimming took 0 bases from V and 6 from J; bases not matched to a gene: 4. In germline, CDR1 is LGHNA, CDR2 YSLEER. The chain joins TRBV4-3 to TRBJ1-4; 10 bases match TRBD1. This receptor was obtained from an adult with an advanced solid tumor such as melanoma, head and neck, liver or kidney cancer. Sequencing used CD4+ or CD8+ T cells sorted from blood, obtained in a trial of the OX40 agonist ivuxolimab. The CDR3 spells CASSQDFGQGDEKLFF. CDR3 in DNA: TGCGCCAGCAGCCAAGATTTCGGACAGGGGGATGAAAAACTGTTTTTT.